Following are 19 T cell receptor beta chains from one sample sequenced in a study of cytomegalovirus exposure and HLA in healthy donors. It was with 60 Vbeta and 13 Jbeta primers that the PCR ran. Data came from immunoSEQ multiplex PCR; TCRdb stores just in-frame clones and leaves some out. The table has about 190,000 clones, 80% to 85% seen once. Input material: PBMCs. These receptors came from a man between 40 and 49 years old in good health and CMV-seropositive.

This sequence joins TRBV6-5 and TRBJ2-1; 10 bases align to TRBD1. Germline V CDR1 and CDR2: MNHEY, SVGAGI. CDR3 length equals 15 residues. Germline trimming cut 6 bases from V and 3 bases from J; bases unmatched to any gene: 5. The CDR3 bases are TGTGCCAGCAGAGACAGGGGGCCCCTCTACAATGAGCAGTTCTTC. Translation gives CASRDRGPLYNEQFF.

Here the CDR3 reads CASSFYTDTQYF. The CDR3 DNA sequence: TGTGCCAGCAGCTTCTACACAGATACGCAGTATTTT. V is TRBV11-3 and J is TRBJ2-3; D call uncertain. CDR1 SGHNT and CDR2 YENEEA come from the germline V gene. The CDR3 sequence is 12 residues long. V shed 3 bases and J shed 2 bases, with 3 bases lying between them.

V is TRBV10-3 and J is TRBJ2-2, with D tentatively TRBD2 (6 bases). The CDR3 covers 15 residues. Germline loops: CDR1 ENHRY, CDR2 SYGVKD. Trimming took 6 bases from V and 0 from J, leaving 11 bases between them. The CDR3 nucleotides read TGTGCCATCAGGGCCGGGGGTCCGAACACCGGGGAGCTGTTTTTT. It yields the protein CAIRAGGPNTGELFF.

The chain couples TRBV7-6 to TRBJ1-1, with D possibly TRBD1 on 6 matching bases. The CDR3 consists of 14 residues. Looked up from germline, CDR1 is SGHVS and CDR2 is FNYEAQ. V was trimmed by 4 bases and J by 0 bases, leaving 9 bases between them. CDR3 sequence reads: CASSSGHLNTEAFF. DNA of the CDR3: TGTGCCAGCAGCTCGGGACACCTGAACACTGAAGCTTTCTTT.

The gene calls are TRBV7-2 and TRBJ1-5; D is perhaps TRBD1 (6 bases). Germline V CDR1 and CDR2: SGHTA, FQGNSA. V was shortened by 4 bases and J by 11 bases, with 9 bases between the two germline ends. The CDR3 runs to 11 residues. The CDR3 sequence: CASSYRDAQHF. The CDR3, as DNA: TGTGCCAGCAGCTACAGGGACGCCCAGCATTTT.

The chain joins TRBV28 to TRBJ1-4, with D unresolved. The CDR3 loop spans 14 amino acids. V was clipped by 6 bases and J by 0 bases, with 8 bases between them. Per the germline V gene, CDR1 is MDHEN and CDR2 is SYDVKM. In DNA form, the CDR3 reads TGTGCCAGCAGAAAGCTTGCAACTAATGAAAAACTGTTTTTT. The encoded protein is CASRKLATNEKLFF.

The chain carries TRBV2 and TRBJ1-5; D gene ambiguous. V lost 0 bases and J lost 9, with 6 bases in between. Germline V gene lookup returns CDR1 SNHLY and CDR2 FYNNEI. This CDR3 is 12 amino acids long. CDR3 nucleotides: TGTGCCAGCAGTGAAGCGCGGGTGCCCCAGCATTTT. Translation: CASSEARVPQHF.

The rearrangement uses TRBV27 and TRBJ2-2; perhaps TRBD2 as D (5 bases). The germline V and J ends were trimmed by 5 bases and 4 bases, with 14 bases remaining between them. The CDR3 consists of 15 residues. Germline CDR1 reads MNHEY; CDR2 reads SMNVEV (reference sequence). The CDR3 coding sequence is TGTGCCAGCAGTGGACTCGGGTCGATCACCGGGGAGCTGTTTTTT. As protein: CASSGLGSITGELFF.

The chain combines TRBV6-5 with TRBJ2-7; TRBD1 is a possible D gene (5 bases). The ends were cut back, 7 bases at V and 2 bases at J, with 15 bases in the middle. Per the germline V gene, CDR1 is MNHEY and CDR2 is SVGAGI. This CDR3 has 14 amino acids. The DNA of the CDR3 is TGTGCCAGCACCAAACTCAGGGCCCCCTACGAGCAGTACTTC. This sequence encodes CASTKLRAPYEQYF.

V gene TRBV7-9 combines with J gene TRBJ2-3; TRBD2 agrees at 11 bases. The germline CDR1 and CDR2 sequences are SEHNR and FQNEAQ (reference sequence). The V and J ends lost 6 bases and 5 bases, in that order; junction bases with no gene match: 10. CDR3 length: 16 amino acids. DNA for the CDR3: TGTGCCAGCAGTCGTCTGGCTAGCGGGGGGTTAGATACGCAGTATTTT. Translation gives CASSRLASGGLDTQYF.

CDR3 DNA: TGCGCCAGCAGCGTGCGGACTAGCGGGTACTCCTACAATGAGCAGTTCTTC. Translation: CASSVRTSGYSYNEQFF. The chain combines TRBV5-1 with TRBJ2-1; 11 positions agree with TRBD2. V shed 4 bases and J 0 bases; nucleotides not matched to a gene: 6. Germline CDR1 reads SGHRS; CDR2 reads YFSETQ. This CDR3 region has 17 residues. Full variable domain (rest looked up from reference TRBV5-1 and TRBJ2-1): KAGVTQTPRYLIKTRGQQVTLSCSPISGHRSVSWYQQTPGQGLQFLFEYFSETQRNKGNFPGRFSGRQFSNSRSEMNVSTLELGDSALYLCASSVRTSGYSYNEQFFGPGTRLTVL.

CDR3 DNA sequence: TGTGCCAGCAGCTTAGTCGGGACAGGGGACTACGAGCAGTACTTC. Its protein product is CASSLVGTGDYEQYF. The V gene is TRBV7-9, the J gene TRBJ2-7; 10 nucleotides match TRBD1. The V gene end was trimmed by 1 base and the J gene end by 3 bases; junction bases not matched to a gene: 3. CDR3 length: 15 residues. Germline loops: CDR1 SEHNR, CDR2 FQNEAQ (reference sequence).

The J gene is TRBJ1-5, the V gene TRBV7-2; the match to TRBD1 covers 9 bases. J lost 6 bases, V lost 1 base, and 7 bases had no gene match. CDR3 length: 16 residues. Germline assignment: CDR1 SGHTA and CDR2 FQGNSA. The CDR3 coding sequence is TGTGCCAGCAGCTTAGTGGGTACAGGGGGCCTTCAGCCCCAGCATTTT. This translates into CASSLVGTGGLQPQHF.

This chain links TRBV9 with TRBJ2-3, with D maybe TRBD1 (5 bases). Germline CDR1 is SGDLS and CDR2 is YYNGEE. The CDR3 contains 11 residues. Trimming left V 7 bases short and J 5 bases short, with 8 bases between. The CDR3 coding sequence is TGTGCCAGCGGGGCTCAAGATACGCAGTATTTT. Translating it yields CASGAQDTQYF.

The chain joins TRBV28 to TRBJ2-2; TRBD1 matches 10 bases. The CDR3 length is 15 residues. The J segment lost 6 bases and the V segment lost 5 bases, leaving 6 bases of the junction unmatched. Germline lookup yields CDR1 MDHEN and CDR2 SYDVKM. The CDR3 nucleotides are TGTGCCAGCAGTCTGGGGACAGGGGAGGCCGGGGAGCTGTTTTTT. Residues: CASSLGTGEAGELFF.

CDR3 sequence reads: CASSITAGEYNEQFF. CDR3 bases: TGTGCCAGTAGTATCACAGCGGGGGAGTACAATGAGCAGTTCTTC. The chain joins TRBV19 to TRBJ2-1; 8 positions match TRBD2. This CDR3 contains 15 residues. V lost 3 bases and J lost 4; bases outside the gene matches: 5. Germline V gene sequence: CDR1 LNHDA, CDR2 SQIVND (reference sequence).

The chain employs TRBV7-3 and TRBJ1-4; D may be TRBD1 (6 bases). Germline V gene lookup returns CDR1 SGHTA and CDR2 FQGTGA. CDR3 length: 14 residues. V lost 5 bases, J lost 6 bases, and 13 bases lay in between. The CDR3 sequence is CASSLSGGDEKLFF. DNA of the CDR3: TGTGCCAGCAGCCTTAGCGGGGGCGATGAAAAACTGTTTTTT.

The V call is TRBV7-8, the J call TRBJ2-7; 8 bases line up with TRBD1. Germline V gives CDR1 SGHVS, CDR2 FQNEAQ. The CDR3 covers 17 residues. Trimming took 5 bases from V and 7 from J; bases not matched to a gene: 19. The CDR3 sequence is CASSASPGTGVPGEQYF. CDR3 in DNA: TGTGCCAGCAGCGCGTCCCCCGGGACAGGCGTGCCCGGAGAGCAGTACTTC.

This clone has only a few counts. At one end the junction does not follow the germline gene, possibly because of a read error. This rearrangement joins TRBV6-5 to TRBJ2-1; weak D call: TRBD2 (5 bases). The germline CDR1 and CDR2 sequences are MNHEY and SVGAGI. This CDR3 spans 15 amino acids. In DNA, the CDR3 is TGTGCCAGCAGTTTCCGAGGACTCATCTACACTGAGCAGTTCTTC. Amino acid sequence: CASSFRGLIYTEQFF.